The source of this T cell receptor (beta chain) is a study of shared T cell receptors in the human thymus. Repertoires were generated with immunoSEQ multiplex PCR, while TCRdb's copy carries only in-frame clones and drops some. The sample contains some 400,000 clones, approximately 95% of which appear only once. The origin of this receptor is a human donor. The sequenced sample consisted of thymocytes.

This CDR3 reads CASSANPRLADFYEQYF. The CDR3 DNA reads as TGTGCCAGCAGCGCCAACCCCCGACTAGCGGATTTCTACGAGCAGTACTTC. This rearrangement joins TRBV7-2 to TRBJ2-7; 9 positions agree with TRBD2. CDR3 length: 17 amino acids. The junction had 14 bases not matched to a gene; V was cut back by 5 bases and J by 3 bases. Germline V gene lookup returns CDR1 SGHTA and CDR2 FQGNSA.